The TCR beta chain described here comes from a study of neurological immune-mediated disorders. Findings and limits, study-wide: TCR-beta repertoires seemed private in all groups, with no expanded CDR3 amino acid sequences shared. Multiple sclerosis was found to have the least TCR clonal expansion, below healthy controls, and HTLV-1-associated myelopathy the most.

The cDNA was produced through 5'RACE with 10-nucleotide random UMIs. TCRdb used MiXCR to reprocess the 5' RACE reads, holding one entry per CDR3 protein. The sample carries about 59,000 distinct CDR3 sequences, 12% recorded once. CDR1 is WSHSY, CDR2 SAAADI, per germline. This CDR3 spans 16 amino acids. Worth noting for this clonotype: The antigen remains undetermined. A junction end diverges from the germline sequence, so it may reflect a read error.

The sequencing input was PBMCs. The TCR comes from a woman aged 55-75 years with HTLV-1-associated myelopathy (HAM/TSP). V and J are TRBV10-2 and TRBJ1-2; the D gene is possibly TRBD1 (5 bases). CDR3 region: CASSRLRDDANDGYNF. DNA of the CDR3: TGCGCCAGCAGTAGACTCCGGGACGACGCTAACGATGGCTACAACTTC.